The present T cell receptor beta chain was sequenced within a study of cytomegalovirus exposure and HLA in healthy donors. PCR amplification relied on 60 Vbeta primers (plus 13 Jbeta primers). Under the authors' procedure: An analysis performed later counted roughly 80 million unique TCR beta chains (approximately 10 million of them shared). TCRdb's table, derived via immunoSEQ multiplex PCR, lists solely in-frame clones and lacks some. V and J calls plus clone size are reproduced from that table; the DNA served to infer D and trimming. The sample yields 75,000 to 90,000 clones, more than 60% seen once. J gave up 7 bases and V 6 bases, and 9 bases lay outside the gene matches. The CDR3 is made up of 16 amino acids. CDR1 SGHTA and CDR2 FQGNSA come from the germline V gene.

The specimen sequenced was PBMCs. The sequence was collected from a human donor in good health. This sequence joins TRBV7-2 and TRBJ2-3; 14 bases match TRBD2. In nucleotides, the CDR3 is TGTGCCAGCAGTCGAGGACTAGCGGGGGGTGAAAATACGCAGTATTTT. It translates to CASSRGLAGGENTQYF. The full variable domain, in which reference TRBV7-2 and TRBJ2-3 provide the parts outside the CDR3, is GAGVSQSPSNKVTEKGKDVELRCDPISGHTALYWYRQSLGQGLEFLIYFQGNSAPDKSGLPSDRFSAERTGGSVSTLTIQRTQQEDSAVYLCASSRGLAGGENTQYFGPGTRLTVL.